Below, 15 T cell receptor beta chains from the same sample are listed, as sequenced in a study of spatial heterogeneity in lung cancer. Time point: sample taken at primary tumor resection. One entry per CDR3 protein results from TCRdb running MiXCR on the 5' RACE reads. This sample has tens of thousands of distinct CDR3 sequences, with about 7.8% found just once. Material: PBMCs, obtained at surgery. These receptors came from a male donor with early-stage non-small cell lung cancer.

This clonotype was recorded at least ten times. The rearrangement uses TRBV20-1 and TRBJ2-5, with 12 bases matching TRBD2. With 5 bases clipped from V and 1 base from J, the junction kept 11 bases outside the gene matches. CDR3 size: 17 residues. The germline V gene encodes CDR1 DFQATT and CDR2 SNEGSKA (reference sequence). The chain's CDR3 is CSAPPSGRARAQETQYF. As DNA, the CDR3 is TGCAGTGCTCCCCCTAGCGGGAGGGCCAGGGCCCAAGAGACCCAGTACTTC.

This clonotype was observed at least ten times. CDR3 DNA sequence: TGTGCCAGCAGTCTCCATAACAACGAGCAGTACTTC. It codes for CASSLHNNEQYF. V and J are TRBV6-2 or TRBV6-3 and TRBJ2-7; no clear D gene. Trimming took off 5 bases at V and 5 bases at J, with 10 bases between the two ends. This CDR3 has 12 residues. Germline values: CDR1 MNHEY, CDR2 SVGEGT.

This clonotype was seen ten or more times. The chain combines TRBV7-2 with TRBJ2-2; 7 bases are a match to TRBD2. Germline assignment: CDR1 SGHTA and CDR2 FQGNSA. CDR3 length equals 15 residues. V lost 3 bases to trimming and J lost 4 bases; unmatched junction nucleotides: 5. The CDR3 DNA reads TGTGCCAGCAGCTTGCGGGGGAGTCTCACCGGGGAGCTGTTTTTT. Protein product: CASSLRGSLTGELFF.

This clonotype was counted ten times or more. This chain connects TRBV3-1 to TRBJ2-1; no firm D call. Trimming left V 3 bases short and J 9 bases short, with 12 bases between. The germline CDR1 and CDR2 sequences are LGHDT and YNNKEL (reference sequence). CDR3 length equals 13 residues. CDR3 sequence: CASSHGAPAEQFF. The CDR3 bases are TGTGCCAGCAGCCACGGCGCGCCCGCTGAGCAGTTCTTC.

This clonotype was seen at least ten times. This chain links TRBV4-2 with TRBJ1-2; D possibly corresponds to TRBD1 (5 bases). Germline V lookup: CDR1 LGHNA, CDR2 YNFKEQ. Trimming shortened V by 4 bases and J by 2 bases, and 11 bases separated the two germline ends. CDR3 size: 14 residues. CDR3 DNA sequence: TGTGCCAGCAGCCGATTAGACAGCAACTATGGCTACACCTTC. This gives the protein CASSRLDSNYGYTF.

This clonotype was seen more than once but under ten times. V gene TRBV28 combines with J gene TRBJ2-5; TRBD1 matches 10 bases. The V gene end was trimmed by 6 bases and the J gene end by 1 base; junction bases not matched to a gene: 2. Germline CDR1 MDHEN, CDR2 SYDVKM. There are 14 residues in the CDR3. The CDR3 sequence: CASRDRGPQETQYF. The CDR3 DNA is TGTGCCAGCAGAGACAGGGGGCCCCAAGAGACCCAGTACTTC.

This clonotype came up many times. This chain connects TRBV5-1 to TRBJ2-1; the match to TRBD1 covers 10 bases. The germline CDR1 and CDR2 sequences are SGHRS and YFSETQ. CDR3 size: 14 residues. With 4 bases clipped from V and 8 bases from J, the junction kept 6 bases outside the gene matches. The DNA of the CDR3 is TGCGCCAGCAGCCCCGGGACAGGGGTTCATGAGCAGTTCTTC. This gives the protein CASSPGTGVHEQFF.

This clonotype came up a few times. This chain uses TRBV11-3 with TRBJ2-3; 10 bases are a match to TRBD2. The germline CDR1 and CDR2 sequences are SGHNT and YENEEA. The CDR3 has 15 amino acids. With 5 bases clipped from V and 3 bases from J, the junction kept 5 bases outside the gene matches. CDR3 in DNA: TGTGCCAGCAGCACAGCGGGAGGGCGGACAGATACGCAGTATTTT. Its protein product is CASSTAGGRTDTQYF.

The genes are TRBV7-2 and TRBJ2-7, with TRBD1 matching over 9 bases. CDR1 is SGHTA, CDR2 FQGNSA, per germline. The CDR3 totals 15 residues. V lost 4 bases and J lost 7; bases outside the gene matches: 11. This CDR3 reads CASSWGQGGLGEQYF. For the CDR3, the DNA is TGTGCCAGCAGCTGGGGACAGGGAGGGTTAGGGGAGCAGTACTTC.

This chain uses TRBV7-2 with TRBJ1-1; D might be TRBD1 (5 bases). This CDR3 spans 14 amino acids. V shed 4 bases and J shed 1 base, with 10 bases lying between them. The V gene's germline CDR1 is SGHTA and CDR2 FQGNSA. DNA of the CDR3: TGTGCCAGCAGCTCACAGGAGTGGAACACTGAAGCTTTCTTT. Encoded protein: CASSSQEWNTEAFF.

The rearrangement uses TRBV6-2 or TRBV6-3 and TRBJ2-1; 8 bases line up with TRBD2. Germline lookup yields CDR1 MNHEY and CDR2 SVGEGT. The ends lost 8 bases at V and 4 bases at J; junction bases unmatched: 13. This CDR3 contains 16 residues. The CDR3 nucleotides are TGTGCCAGCGAGTTGAGGCTAGCGGGCCTATACAATGAGCAGTTCTTC. Translating it yields CASELRLAGLYNEQFF.

This clonotype was seen a handful of times. The rearrangement links TRBV6-5 to TRBJ1-2; D is unresolved. Germline CDR1 reads MNHEY; CDR2 reads SVGAGI. Trimming stripped 8 bases from V and 2 bases from J, with 3 bases between. The CDR3 length is 10 residues. CDR3 loop: CASWNYGYTF. The DNA for the CDR3 is TGTGCCAGCTGGAACTATGGCTACACCTTC.

This clonotype occurred a few times. This chain connects TRBV7-6 to TRBJ2-7, with 7 bases lining up with TRBD1. With V trimmed by 1 base and J by 0 bases, 12 bases remained unmatched. The germline V gene has CDR1 SGHVS and CDR2 FNYEAQ. CDR3 length: 18 residues. CDR3 protein: CASSLGMTGFASSYEQYF. Here the CDR3 DNA reads TGTGCCAGCAGCTTAGGAATGACAGGGTTTGCTTCCTCCTACGAGCAGTACTTC.

The DNA for the CDR3 is TGTGCCAGCAGCTTAGCGGCAGGCGGAGCTTTCTTT. Amino acid sequence: CASSLAAGGAFF. J is TRBJ1-1 and V is TRBV7-9; D call uncertain. Looked up from germline, CDR1 is SEHNR and CDR2 is FQNEAQ (reference sequence). Trimming stripped 0 bases from V and 10 bases from J, with 9 bases between. The CDR3 length is 12 residues.

The chain joins TRBV5-1 to TRBJ2-2; D is unresolved. In germline, CDR1 is SGHRS, CDR2 YFSETQ. Deletions cut 5 bases from V and 8 bases from J, with 16 bases between. The CDR3 sequence is 14 residues long. The CDR3 spells CASRDRQATGELFF. CDR3 in DNA: TGCGCCAGCAGGGATAGACAAGCTACGGGGGAGCTGTTTTTT.